This T cell receptor beta chain is drawn from a study of early T cells in non-severe SARS-CoV-2 infection. Per the germline V gene, CDR1 is MNHNS and CDR2 is SASEGT. This CDR3 region has 14 residues. The ends were cut back, 3 bases at V and 5 bases at J, with 13 bases in the middle. MiXCR was run by TCRdb on the 5' RACE reads, yielding one entry per CDR3 protein. The sample lists about 64,000 distinct CDR3 sequences, more than 15% occurring once. The sequencing here drew on whole blood, taken at baseline. The clonotype was recovered from an adult who was a healthcare worker with PCR-confirmed SARS-CoV-2 infection or an uninfected control (not recorded which). The chain links TRBV6-1 to TRBJ1-2; D not resolved. CDR3 bases: TGTGCCAGCAGTGAGTTGGGCAAACTGTATGGCTACACCTTC. This gives the protein CASSELGKLYGYTF.